A single sample gave rise to the 2 T cell receptor beta chains below, sequenced in a study of shared clonotypes between healthy human individuals. This table comes from immunoSEQ multiplex PCR, and its TCRdb copy is limited to in-frame clones, with some not included. Among over a million clones, around 97% were seen once, and the ten largest hold 0.95% to 1.5%. The sequenced sample was naive CD4+ T cells sorted from blood. Subset of the sample: CD45RA+ positively selected. The receptors derive from a man aged 30 to 39 in good health.

V usage is TRBV6-5 and J usage is TRBJ1-2, with TRBD1 identical over 9 bases. Germline V gives CDR1 MNHEY, CDR2 SVGAGI. Germline trimming cut 4 bases from V and 4 bases from J; bases unmatched to any gene: 7. The CDR3 extends over 15 amino acids. The CDR3 DNA sequence: TGTGCCAGCAGTTTCGATCCGACAGGGGGCTATGGCTACACCTTC. Translation gives CASSFDPTGGYGYTF.

The chain carries TRBV21-1 and TRBJ2-1; the table's D call of TRBD2 was not tested on the DNA. TRBV21-1 is termed a pseudogene. The CDR3 extends over 21 amino acids. This CDR3 is CASSKALWLAGQAGGGYEQFF. CDR3 in DNA: TGTGCCAGCAGCAAAGCCCTGTGGCTAGCGGGACAAGCAGGGGGCGGCTATGAGCAGTTCTTC.